This T cell receptor (beta chain) was captured in a study of blood T cell repertoires in COVID-19. Study-wide context: Acute-phase and convalescent COVID-19 samples originated in the United States, Italy and Spain.

TCRdb's table, derived via immunoSEQ multiplex PCR, lists solely in-frame clones and lacks some. The table lists about 150,000 clones, around 76% of them singletons. Germline V CDR1 and CDR2: SGHAT, FQNNGV. The CDR3 has 17 residues. Trimming at V came to 4 bases and at J to 4 bases, leaving 12 bases not matched to a gene. In this sample, this clone turned up once. Sequenced sample: peripheral blood. The source is a man aged 55-75 years with acute or convalescent COVID-19. The V and J genes are TRBV11-2 and TRBJ2-5, with TRBD1 matching over 10 bases. This CDR3 is CASSSGTGVGIGETQYF. DNA for the CDR3: TGTGCCAGCAGCTCCGGGACAGGGGTGGGCATTGGAGAGACCCAGTACTTC.